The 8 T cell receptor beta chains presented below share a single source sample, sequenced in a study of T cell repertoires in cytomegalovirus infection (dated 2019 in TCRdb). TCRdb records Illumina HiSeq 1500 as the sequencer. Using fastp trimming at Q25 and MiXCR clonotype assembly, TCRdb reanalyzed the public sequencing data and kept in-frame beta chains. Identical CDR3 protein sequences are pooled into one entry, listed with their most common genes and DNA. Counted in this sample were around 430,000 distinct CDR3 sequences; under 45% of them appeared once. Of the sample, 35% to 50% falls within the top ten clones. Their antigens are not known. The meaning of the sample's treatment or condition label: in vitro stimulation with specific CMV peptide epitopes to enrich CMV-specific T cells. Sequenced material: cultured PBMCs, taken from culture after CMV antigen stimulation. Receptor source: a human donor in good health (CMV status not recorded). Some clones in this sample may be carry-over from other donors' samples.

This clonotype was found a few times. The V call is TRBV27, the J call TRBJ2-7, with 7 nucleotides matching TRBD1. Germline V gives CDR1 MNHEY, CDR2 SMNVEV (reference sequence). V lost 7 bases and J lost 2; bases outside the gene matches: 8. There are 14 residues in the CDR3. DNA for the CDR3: TGTGCCAGCAAGATCTGGGACAGTGCCTACGAGCAGTACTTC. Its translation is CASKIWDSAYEQYF.

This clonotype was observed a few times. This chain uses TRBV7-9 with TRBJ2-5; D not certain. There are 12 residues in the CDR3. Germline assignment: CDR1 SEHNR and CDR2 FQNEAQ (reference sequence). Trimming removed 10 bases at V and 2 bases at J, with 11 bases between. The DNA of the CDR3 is TGTGCCACCGGCGTCCTTCAAGAGACCCAGTACTTC. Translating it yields CATGVLQETQYF.

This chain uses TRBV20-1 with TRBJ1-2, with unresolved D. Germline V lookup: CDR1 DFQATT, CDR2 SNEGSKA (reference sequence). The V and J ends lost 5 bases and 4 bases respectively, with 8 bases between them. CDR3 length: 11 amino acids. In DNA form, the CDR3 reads TGCAGTGCTCTACAGCTCTATGGCTACACCTTC. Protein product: CSALQLYGYTF.

In DNA form, the CDR3 reads TGTGCCATCAGTGGGCTGCCCCCCCCAGATACGCAGTATTTT. It yields the protein CAISGLPPPDTQYF. The chain joins TRBV10-3 to TRBJ2-3; D is unclear. The CDR3 is made up of 14 amino acids. V lost 4 bases, J lost 4 bases, and 12 bases lay in between. Germline V gene data show CDR1 as ENHRY and CDR2 as SYGVKD.

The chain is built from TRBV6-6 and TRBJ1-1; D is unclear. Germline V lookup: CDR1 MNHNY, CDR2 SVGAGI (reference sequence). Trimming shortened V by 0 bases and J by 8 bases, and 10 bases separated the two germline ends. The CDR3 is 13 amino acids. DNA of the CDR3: TGTGCCAGCAGTTACTCGTCCGGCCTGGAAGCTTTCTTT. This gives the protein CASSYSSGLEAFF.

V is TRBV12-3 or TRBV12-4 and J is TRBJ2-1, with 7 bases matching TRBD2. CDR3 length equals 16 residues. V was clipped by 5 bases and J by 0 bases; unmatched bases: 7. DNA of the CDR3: TGTGCCAGCAGTCTCGGACTAGTCCCCTCCTACAATGAGCAGTTCTTC. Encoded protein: CASSLGLVPSYNEQFF.

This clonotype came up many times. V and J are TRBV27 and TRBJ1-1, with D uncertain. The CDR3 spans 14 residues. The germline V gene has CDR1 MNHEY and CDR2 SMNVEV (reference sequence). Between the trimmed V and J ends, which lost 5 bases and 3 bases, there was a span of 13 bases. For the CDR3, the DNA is TGTGCCAGCAGTACCGCCGACGGGTACACTGAAGCTTTCTTT. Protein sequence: CASSTADGYTEAFF.

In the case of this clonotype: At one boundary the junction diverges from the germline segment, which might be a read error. This chain's CDR3 is CASSLVPGSGASVLTF. The CDR3 DNA sequence: TGTGCCAGCAGCTTAGTTCCGGGTAGCGGGGCCAGCGTCCTGACTTTC. The chain recombines TRBV7-8 with TRBJ2-6; 8 nucleotides agree with TRBD2. Germline V CDR1 and CDR2: SGHVS, FQNEAQ. The CDR3 is 16 residues long.